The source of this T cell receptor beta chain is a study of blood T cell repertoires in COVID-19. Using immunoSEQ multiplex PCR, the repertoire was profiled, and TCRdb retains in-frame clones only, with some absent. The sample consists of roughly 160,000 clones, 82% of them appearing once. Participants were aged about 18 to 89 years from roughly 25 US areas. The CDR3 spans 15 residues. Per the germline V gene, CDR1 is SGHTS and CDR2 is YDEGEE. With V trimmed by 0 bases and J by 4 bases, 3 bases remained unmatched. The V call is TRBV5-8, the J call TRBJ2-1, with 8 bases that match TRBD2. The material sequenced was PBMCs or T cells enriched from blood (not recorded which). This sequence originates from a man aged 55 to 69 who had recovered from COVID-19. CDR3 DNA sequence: TGTGCCAGCAGCTTGGCCAGCGGGGGTTACAATGAGCAGTTCTTC. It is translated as CASSLASGGYNEQFF.